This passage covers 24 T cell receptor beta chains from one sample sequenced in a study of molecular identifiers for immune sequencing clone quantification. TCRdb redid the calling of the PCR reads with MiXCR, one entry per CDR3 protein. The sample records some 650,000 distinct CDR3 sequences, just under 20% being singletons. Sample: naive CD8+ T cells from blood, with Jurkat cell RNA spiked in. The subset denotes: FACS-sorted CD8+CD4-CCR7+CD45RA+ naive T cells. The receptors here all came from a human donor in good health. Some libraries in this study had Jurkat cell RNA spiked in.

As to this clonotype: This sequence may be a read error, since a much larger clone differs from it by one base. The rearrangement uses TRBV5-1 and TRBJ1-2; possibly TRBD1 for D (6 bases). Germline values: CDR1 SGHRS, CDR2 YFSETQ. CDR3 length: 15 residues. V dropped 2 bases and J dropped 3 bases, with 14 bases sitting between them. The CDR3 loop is CASSLTGQEDYGYTF. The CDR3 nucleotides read TGCGCCAGCAGCTTAACAGGGCAAGAGGACTATGGCTACACCTTC.

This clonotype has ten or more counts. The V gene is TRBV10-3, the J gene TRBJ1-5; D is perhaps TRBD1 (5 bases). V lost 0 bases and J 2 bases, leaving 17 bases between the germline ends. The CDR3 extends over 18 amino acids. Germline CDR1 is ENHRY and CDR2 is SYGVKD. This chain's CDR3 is CAISESVGGKWGNQPQHF. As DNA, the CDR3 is TGTGCCATCAGTGAGTCGGTCGGGGGGAAGTGGGGCAATCAGCCCCAGCATTTT.

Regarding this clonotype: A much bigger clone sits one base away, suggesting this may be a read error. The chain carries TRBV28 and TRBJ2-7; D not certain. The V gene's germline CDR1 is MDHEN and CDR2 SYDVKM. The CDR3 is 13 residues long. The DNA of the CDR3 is TGTACCAGCAGTCTACACCTCTCCTACGAGCAGTACTTC. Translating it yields CTSSLHLSYEQYF. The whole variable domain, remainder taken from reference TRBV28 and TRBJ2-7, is DVKVTQSSRYLVKRTGEKVFLECVQDMDHENMFWYRQDPGLGLRLIYFSYDVKMKEKGDIPEGYSVSREKKERFSLILESASTNQTSMYLCTSSLHLSYEQYFGPGTRLTVT.

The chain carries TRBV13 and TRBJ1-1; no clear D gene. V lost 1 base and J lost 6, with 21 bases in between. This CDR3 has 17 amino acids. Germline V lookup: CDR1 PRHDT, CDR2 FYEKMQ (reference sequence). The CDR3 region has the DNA TGTGCCAGCAGCTTAGATCTGTCCGGGTTCATTGGGTCTGAAGCTTTCTTT. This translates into CASSLDLSGFIGSEAFF.

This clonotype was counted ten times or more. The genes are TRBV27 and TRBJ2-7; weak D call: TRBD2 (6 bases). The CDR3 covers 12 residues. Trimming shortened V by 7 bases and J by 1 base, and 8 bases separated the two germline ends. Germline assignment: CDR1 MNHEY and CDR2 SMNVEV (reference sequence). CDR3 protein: CASMEGSYEQYF. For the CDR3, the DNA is TGTGCCAGCATGGAGGGGTCCTACGAGCAGTACTTC.

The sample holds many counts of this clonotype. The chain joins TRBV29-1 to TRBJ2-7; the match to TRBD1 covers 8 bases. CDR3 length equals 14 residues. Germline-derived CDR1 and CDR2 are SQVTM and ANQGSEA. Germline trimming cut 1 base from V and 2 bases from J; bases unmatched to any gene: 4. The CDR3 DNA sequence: TGCAGCGTTGAAGGGACAGGGATCCCCTACGAGCAGTACTTC. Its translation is CSVEGTGIPYEQYF.

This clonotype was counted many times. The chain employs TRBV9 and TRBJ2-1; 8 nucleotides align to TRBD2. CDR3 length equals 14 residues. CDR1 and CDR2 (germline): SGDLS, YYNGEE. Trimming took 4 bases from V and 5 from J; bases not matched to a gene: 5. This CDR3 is CASSISGADNEQFF. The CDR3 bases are TGTGCCAGCAGCATTAGCGGGGCGGACAATGAGCAGTTCTTC. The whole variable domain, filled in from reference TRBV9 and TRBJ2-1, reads DSGVTQTPKHLITATGQRVTLRCSPRSGDLSVYWYQQSLDQGLQFLIQYYNGEERAKGNILERFSAQQFPDLHSELNLSSLELGDSALYFCASSISGADNEQFFGPGTRLTVL.

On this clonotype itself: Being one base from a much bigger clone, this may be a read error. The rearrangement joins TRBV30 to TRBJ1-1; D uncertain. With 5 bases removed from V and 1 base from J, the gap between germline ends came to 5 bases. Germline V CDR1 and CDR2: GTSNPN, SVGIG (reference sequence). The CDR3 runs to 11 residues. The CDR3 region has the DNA TGTGCCTGGGAGCAGAACACTGAAGCTTTCTTT. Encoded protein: CAWEQNTEAFF.

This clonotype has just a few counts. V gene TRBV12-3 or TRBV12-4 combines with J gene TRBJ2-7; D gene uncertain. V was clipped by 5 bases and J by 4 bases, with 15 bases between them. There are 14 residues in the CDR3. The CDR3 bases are TGTGCCAGCAGTCCTCCTGAAGGGCCGTACGAGCAGTACTTC. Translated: CASSPPEGPYEQYF.

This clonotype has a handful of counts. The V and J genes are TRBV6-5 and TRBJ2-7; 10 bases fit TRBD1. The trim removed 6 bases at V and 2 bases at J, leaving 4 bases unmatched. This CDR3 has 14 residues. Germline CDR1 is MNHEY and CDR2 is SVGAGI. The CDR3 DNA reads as TGTGCCAGCAGAGCGGGACAGGGGACCTACGAGCAGTACTTC. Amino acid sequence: CASRAGQGTYEQYF.

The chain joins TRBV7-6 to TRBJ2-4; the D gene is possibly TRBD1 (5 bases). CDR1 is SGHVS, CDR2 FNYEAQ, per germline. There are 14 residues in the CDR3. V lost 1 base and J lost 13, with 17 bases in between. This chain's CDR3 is CASSLDLWGDEQYF. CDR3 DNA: TGTGCCAGCAGCTTAGATTTATGGGGCGATGAGCAGTACTTC.

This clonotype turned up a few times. The CDR3 spells CASSATGGILETQYF. As DNA, the CDR3 is TGTGCCAGCAGCGCGACAGGGGGCATTTTAGAGACCCAGTACTTC. The chain has TRBV9 and TRBJ2-5; 10 bases line up with TRBD1. Per germline, CDR1 SGDLS and CDR2 YYNGEE. Trimming took 3 bases from V and 4 from J; bases not matched to a gene: 6. The CDR3 is made up of 15 amino acids.

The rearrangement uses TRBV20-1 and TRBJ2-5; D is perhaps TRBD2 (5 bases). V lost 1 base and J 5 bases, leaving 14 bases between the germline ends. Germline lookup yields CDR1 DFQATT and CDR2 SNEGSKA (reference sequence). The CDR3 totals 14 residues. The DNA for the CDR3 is TGCAGTGCTAGAGCGGGCAGCCGAGGGGAGACCCAGTACTTC. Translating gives CSARAGSRGETQYF.

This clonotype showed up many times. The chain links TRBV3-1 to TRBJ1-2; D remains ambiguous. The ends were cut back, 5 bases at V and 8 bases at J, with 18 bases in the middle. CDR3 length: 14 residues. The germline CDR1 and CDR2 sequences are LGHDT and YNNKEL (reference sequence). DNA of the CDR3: TGTGCCAGCAGCTCACACGAGCAGCTCCGGGGCTACACCTTC. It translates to CASSSHEQLRGYTF.

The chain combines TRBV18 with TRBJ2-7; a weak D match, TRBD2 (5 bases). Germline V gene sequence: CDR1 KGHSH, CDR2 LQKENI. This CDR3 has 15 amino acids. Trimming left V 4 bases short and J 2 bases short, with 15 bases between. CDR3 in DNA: TGTGCCAGCTCACTGGCCGGAGACGGGACCTACGAGCAGTACTTC. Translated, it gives CASSLAGDGTYEQYF.

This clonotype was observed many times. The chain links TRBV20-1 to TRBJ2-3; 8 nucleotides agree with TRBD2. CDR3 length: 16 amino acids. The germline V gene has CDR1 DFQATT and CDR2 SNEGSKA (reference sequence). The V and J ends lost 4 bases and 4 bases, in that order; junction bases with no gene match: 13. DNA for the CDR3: TGCAGTGCTACGACTAGCGCCCTAGCTGACGCAGATACGCAGTATTTT. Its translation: CSATTSALADADTQYF.

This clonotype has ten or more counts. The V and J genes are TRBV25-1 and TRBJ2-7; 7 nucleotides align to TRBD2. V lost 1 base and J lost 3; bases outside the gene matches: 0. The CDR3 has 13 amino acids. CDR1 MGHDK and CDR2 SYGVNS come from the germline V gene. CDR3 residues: CASSEWGGYEQYF. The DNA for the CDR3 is TGTGCCAGCAGTGAATGGGGGGGCTACGAGCAGTACTTC.

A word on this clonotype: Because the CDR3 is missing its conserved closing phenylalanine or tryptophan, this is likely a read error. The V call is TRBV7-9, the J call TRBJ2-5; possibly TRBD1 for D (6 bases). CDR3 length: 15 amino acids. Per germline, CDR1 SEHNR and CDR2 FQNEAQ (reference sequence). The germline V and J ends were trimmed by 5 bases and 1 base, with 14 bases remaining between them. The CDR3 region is CASSNRDTTQETQYS. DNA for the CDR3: TGTGCCAGCAGCAACCGGGACACCACCCAAGAGACCCAGTACTCC.

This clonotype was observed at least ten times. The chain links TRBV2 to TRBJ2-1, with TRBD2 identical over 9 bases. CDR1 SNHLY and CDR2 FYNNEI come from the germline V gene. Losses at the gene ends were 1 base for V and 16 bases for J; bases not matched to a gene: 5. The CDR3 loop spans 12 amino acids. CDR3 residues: CASSEEAGGDFF. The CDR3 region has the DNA TGTGCCAGCAGTGAAGAAGCGGGGGGCGATTTCTTC. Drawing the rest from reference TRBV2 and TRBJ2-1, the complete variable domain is EPEVTQTPSHQVTQMGQEVILRCVPISNHLYFYWYRQILGQKVEFLVSFYNNEISEKSEIFDDQFSVERPDGSNFTLKIRSTKLEDSAMYFCASSEEAGGDFFGPGTRLTVL.

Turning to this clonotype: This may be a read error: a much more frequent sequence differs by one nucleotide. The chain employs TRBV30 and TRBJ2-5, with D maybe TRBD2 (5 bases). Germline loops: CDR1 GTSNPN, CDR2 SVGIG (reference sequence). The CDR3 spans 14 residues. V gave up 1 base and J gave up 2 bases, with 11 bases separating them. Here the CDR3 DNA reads TGTGCCTGGAGTGGTAGCGCGAAGCAAGAGACCCAGTACTTC. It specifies CAWSGSAKQETQYF.

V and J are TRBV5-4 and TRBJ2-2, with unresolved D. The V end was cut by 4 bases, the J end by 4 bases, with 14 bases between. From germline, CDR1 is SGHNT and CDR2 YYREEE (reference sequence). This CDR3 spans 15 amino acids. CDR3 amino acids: CASSTGPVGTGELFF. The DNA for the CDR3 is TGTGCCAGCAGCACCGGACCGGTAGGCACCGGGGAGCTGTTTTTT.

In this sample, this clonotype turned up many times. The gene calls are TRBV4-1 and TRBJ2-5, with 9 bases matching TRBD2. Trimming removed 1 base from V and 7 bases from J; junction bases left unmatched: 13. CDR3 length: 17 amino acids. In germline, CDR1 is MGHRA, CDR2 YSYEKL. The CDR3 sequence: CASSQVGGLAGLGTQYF. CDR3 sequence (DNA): TGCGCCAGCAGCCAAGTCGGAGGCCTAGCGGGACTGGGGACCCAGTACTTC.

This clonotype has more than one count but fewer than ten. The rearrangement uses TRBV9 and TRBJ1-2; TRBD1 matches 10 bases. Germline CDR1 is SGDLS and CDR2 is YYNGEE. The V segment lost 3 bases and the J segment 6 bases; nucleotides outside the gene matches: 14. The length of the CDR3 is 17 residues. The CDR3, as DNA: TGTGCCAGCAGCGATGACAGGGGGCGAGGTGTAAGCGATGGCTACACCTTC. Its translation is CASSDDRGRGVSDGYTF.

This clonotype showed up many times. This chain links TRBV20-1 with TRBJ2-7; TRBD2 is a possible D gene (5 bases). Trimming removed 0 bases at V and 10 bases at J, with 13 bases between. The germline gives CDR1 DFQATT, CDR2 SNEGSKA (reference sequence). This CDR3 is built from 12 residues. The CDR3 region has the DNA TGCAGTGCTAGAGATGAGGGATTGGAACAGTACTTC. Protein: CSARDEGLEQYF.